The sequence of this TCR beta chain was determined in a study of early T cells in non-severe SARS-CoV-2 infection. Background on the study: Unsorted whole-blood RNA was sequenced in bulk, leaving chains unpaired. Study findings and constraints: CD4 and private specificities were missed by VDJdb matching, which favored anti-spike CD8 responses.

This clonotype was seen ten or more times. The antigen is unknown. The V end was cut by 7 bases, the J end by 4 bases, with 10 bases between. Germline CDR1 is LNHDA and CDR2 is SQIVND (reference sequence). CDR3 size: 13 residues. Separate cDNA molecules each had unique molecular identifiers attached to them. In TCRdb, the 5' RACE reads were re-called with MiXCR into one record per CDR3 protein. The sample has tens of thousands of distinct CDR3 sequences, around 3.9% seen once; the top ten hold approximately 6.3%. The sequenced sample was whole blood. This receptor was taken from an adult who was a healthcare worker with PCR-confirmed SARS-CoV-2 infection or an uninfected control (not recorded which). The rearrangement joins TRBV19 to TRBJ1-4, with a tentative D call TRBD1 (6 bases). This chain's CDR3 is CASTGVLNEKLFF. DNA for the CDR3: TGTGCCAGTACAGGGGTGCTTAATGAAAAACTGTTTTTT.